This TCR beta chain came from a study of T cells in Graves' hyperthyroidism and ophthalmopathy. For the study at large: Blood from the periphery was taken at initial diagnosis, before any treatment.

General study results and limits: Blood also carried most thyroid clonotypes expanded above 0.001.

Researchers amplified the TCR beta CDR3 regions from RNA transcripts. Carried out on the TCR CDR3, a first-round RT-PCR used the HTBI primer set. TCRdb analysed the multiplex PCR reads with MiXCR anew, one entry per CDR3 protein. The table includes roughly 630,000 distinct CDR3 sequences, approximately 14% detected once. A note on this clonotype: The antigen is not known. A much larger clone differs by one base, so this may be a read error.

The V end was cut by 2 bases, the J end by 3 bases, with 8 bases between. Per the germline V gene, CDR1 is MNHNS and CDR2 is SASEGT. The CDR3 covers 14 residues. Material: blood. The clonotype was recovered from a woman aged 25 to 45 with Graves' hyperthyroidism. The rearrangement links TRBV6-1 to TRBJ1-5, with D tentatively TRBD1 (6 bases). CDR3 in DNA: TGTGCCAGCAGTGAAACAGGGACCAATCAGCCCCAGCATTTT. It encodes CASSETGTNQPQHF.